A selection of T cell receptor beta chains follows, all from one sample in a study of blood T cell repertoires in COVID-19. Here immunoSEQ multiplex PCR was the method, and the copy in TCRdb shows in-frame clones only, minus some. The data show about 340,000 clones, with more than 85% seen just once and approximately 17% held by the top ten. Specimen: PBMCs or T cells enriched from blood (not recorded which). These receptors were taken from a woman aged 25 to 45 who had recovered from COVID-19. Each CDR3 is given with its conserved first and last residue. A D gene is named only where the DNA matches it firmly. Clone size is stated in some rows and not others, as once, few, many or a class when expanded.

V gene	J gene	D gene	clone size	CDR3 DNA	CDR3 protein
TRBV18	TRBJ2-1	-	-	TGTGCCAGCTCACCACCGTCCAGCGGCAATTACAATGAGCAGTTCTTC	CASSPPSSGNYNEQFF
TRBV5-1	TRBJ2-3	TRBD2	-	TGCGCCAGCAGCCCAGTAGCGGGGATCACAGATACGCAGTATTTT	CASSPVAGITDTQYF
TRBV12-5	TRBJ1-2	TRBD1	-	TGTGCTAGTGGTTTGGTATCCGGTGACAGGGTCAGGGGCTACACCTTC	CASGLVSGDRVRGYTF
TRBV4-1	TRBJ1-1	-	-	TGCGCCAGCAGCCACAATACTACAGGGTTTACTGAAGCTTTCTTT	CASSHNTTGFTEAFF
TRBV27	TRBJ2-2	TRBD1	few	TGTGCCAGCCAACTCACAGGGGATTCCGGGGAGCTGTTTTTT	CASQLTGDSGELFF
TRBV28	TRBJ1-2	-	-	TGTGCCAGCGGGGGCAGAAACTATGGCTACACCTTC	CASGGRNYGYTF
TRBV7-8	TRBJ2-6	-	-	TGTGCCAGCAGGGGCCGCTCTGGGGCCAACGTCCTGACTTTC	CASRGRSGANVLTF
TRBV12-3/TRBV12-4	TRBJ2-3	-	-	TGTGCCAGCGGCCTCTCCGATACGCAGTATTTT	CASGLSDTQYF
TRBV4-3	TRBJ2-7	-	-	TGCGCCAGCAGCCAAGAAATCGGAGCGAGAGAGCAGTACTTC	CASSQEIGAREQYF
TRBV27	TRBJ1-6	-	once	TGTGCCAGCAGCTCCCGGGACACGCTTAATTCACCCCTCCACTTT	CASSSRDTLNSPLHF
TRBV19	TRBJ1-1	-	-	TGTGCCAGTAGTGGCCACTACGGACGGGGGAAGTTGAACACTGAAGCTTTCTTT	CASSGHYGRGKLNTEAFF
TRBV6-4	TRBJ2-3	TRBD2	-	TGTGCCAGCGAGGGGCGGGGGGAGACTCTAGATACGCAGTATTTT	CASEGRGETLDTQYF
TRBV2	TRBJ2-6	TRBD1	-	TGTGCCAGCAGTGTAGCCAGGGGGCTCCGGAGCTCTGGGGCCAACGTCCTGACTTTC	CASSVARGLRSSGANVLTF
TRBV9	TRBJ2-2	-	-	TGTGCCAGCAGCGTATGGGCGGGAAACACCGGGGAGCTGTTTTTT	CASSVWAGNTGELFF
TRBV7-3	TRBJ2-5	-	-	TGTGCCAGCAGCTTAGGATGGGCGGAGACCCAGTACTTC	CASSLGWAETQYF
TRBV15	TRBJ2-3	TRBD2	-	TGTGCCACCAGCAAAAGGACTAGCGGGGGGGCCCCAGATACGCAGTATTTT	CATSKRTSGGAPDTQYF
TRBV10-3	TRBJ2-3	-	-	TGTGCCATCAAGGGGCAGGGCACAGATACGCAGTATTTT	CAIKGQGTDTQYF
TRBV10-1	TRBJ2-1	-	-	TGCGCCAGCCAAACACCTTGCTCCTACAATGAGCAGTTCTTC	CASQTPCSYNEQFF